The T cell receptor beta chain described here comes from a study of blood T cells in healthy people across ages. General study results and limits: Naive T cell percentage showed a strong correlation with the diversity of TCR beta.

The use of a sample-barcoded 5' primer and a J-beta primer mix characterized a second PCR of 7 to 11 cycles. TCRdb re-analysed the 5' RACE reads in MiXCR, keeping a single row per CDR3 protein. The sample has fewer than 1.5 million distinct CDR3 sequences, approximately 42% seen once. Trimming removed 3 bases from V and 10 bases from J, with 9 bases in between. The CDR3 totals 11 residues. Germline CDR1 SEHNR, CDR2 FQNEAQ (reference sequence). About this clonotype: What it binds is unknown.

The source of this sequence is a woman aged 18-29 years in good health. This sequence joins TRBV7-9 and TRBJ1-1; D is unresolved. Sequenced: blood. CDR3 DNA sequence: TGTGCCAGCAGCTTTGAGGGCCCAGCTTTCTTT. This translates into CASSFEGPAFF.